This TCR beta chain was retrieved from a study of blood T cell repertoires in COVID-19. Study in general: COVID-19 samples from acute and convalescent phases originated in the United States, Italy and Spain.

The method was immunoSEQ multiplex PCR; TCRdb's version includes in-frame clones alone and lacks a portion of them. The top ten clones hold 15% to 20% of a sample with tens of thousands of clones, approximately 80% of them seen once. The CDR3 spans 12 residues. The germline gives CDR1 LNHNV, CDR2 YYDKDF (reference sequence). The V and J ends lost 3 bases and 5 bases respectively, with 8 bases between them. The receptor's source is a woman at least 80 years old with acute or convalescent COVID-19. Input material: peripheral blood. J is TRBJ2-7 and V is TRBV15; D perhaps matches TRBD2 (6 bases). CDR3 DNA: TGTGCCACCAGCAGGACTAGACACGAGCAGTACTTC. It yields the protein CATSRTRHEQYF.